This is a list of T cell receptor beta chains from one sample in a study of T cell responses to AZD1222 COVID-19 vaccine. Measured with immunoSEQ multiplex PCR; TCRdb has only the in-frame clones, and not every one. The specimen's table records some 150,000 clones. Material: peripheral blood. All receptors derive from an adult in good health. Each CDR3 is given with its conserved first and last residue. D genes are given only for firm matches.

d_call: NA; j_call: TRBJ1-2; v_call: TRBV3-1/TRBV3-2; cdr3_nt: TGTGCCAGCAGCCAAGGGTGGGCCAGCTCGAGTGGCTACACCTTC; cdr3_aa: CASSQGWASSSGYTF
d_call: TRBD1; j_call: TRBJ2-3; v_call: TRBV6-6; cdr3_nt: TGTGCCAGCAGTCTCCGGACAGGGATCACAGATACGCAGTATTTT; cdr3_aa: CASSLRTGITDTQYF
d_call: NA; j_call: TRBJ1-1; v_call: TRBV11-3; cdr3_nt: TGTGCCAGCAGCTTAGATGGGTCGGGTGGGTACACTGAAGCTTTCTTT; cdr3_aa: CASSLDGSGGYTEAFF
d_call: NA; j_call: TRBJ2-1; v_call: TRBV6-4; cdr3_nt: TGTGCCAGCAGTGACGTGAGGGGCGGTGAGCAGTTCTTC; cdr3_aa: CASSDVRGGEQFF
d_call: NA; j_call: TRBJ1-2; v_call: TRBV19; cdr3_nt: TGTGCCAGTGCCCAGGGTGATGGCTACACCTTC; cdr3_aa: CASAQGDGYTF
d_call: TRBD1; j_call: TRBJ2-7; v_call: TRBV10-3; cdr3_nt: TGTGCCATCAGGACCCGGGACAGCTCCTACGAGCAGTACTTC; cdr3_aa: CAIRTRDSSYEQYF
d_call: NA; j_call: TRBJ2-1; v_call: TRBV3-1/TRBV3-2; cdr3_nt: TGTGCCAGCAGCCAAGATCACGGGCCCGAGCAGTTCTTC; cdr3_aa: CASSQDHGPEQFF
d_call: NA; j_call: TRBJ2-7; v_call: TRBV7-2; cdr3_nt: TGTGCCAGTAGTTACTCAGGGGCCGTCTACGAGCAGTACTTC; cdr3_aa: CASSYSGAVYEQYF
d_call: NA; j_call: TRBJ1-2; v_call: TRBV6-6; cdr3_nt: TGTGCCAGCAGTTACATAATAGAGTCGAATGGCTACACCTTC; cdr3_aa: CASSYIIESNGYTF
d_call: TRBD1; j_call: TRBJ1-2; v_call: TRBV6-5; cdr3_nt: TGTGCCAGCAGCCCCCAGGGGGGATTCTATGGCTACACCTTC; cdr3_aa: CASSPQGGFYGYTF
d_call: NA; j_call: TRBJ1-2; v_call: TRBV7-8; cdr3_nt: TGTGCCAGCAGCTTACGTGAAGGGGTTTATGGCTACACCTTC; cdr3_aa: CASSLREGVYGYTF
d_call: TRBD2; j_call: TRBJ2-7; v_call: TRBV2; cdr3_nt: TGTGCCAGCACTGTAGCGGGGCCAACCTACGAGCAGTACTTC; cdr3_aa: CASTVAGPTYEQYF
d_call: TRBD1; j_call: TRBJ2-7; v_call: TRBV9; cdr3_nt: TGTGCCAGCAGCGAAAGACAGGGAACCAGCGAGCAGTACTTC; cdr3_aa: CASSERQGTSEQYF
d_call: TRBD1; j_call: TRBJ2-5; v_call: TRBV4-2; cdr3_nt: TGTGCCAGCAGCCACCCGGGACAGGGACAAGAGACCCAGTACTTC; cdr3_aa: CASSHPGQGQETQYF
d_call: TRBD1; j_call: TRBJ1-6; v_call: TRBV28; cdr3_nt: TGTGCCAGCATCCCACAGGGGGAGAATTCACCCCTCCACTTT; cdr3_aa: CASIPQGENSPLHF
d_call: TRBD1; j_call: TRBJ1-5; v_call: TRBV7-2; cdr3_nt: TGTGCCAGCAGCTTAGTTCTCGGGACAGGGGATCAGCCCCAGCATTTT; cdr3_aa: CASSLVLGTGDQPQHF
d_call: TRBD2; j_call: TRBJ2-7; v_call: TRBV3-1/TRBV3-2; cdr3_nt: TGTGCCAGCAGCCAAGGGGTAGCGGGATCCTACGAGCAGTACTTC; cdr3_aa: CASSQGVAGSYEQYF
d_call: NA; j_call: TRBJ2-3; v_call: TRBV6-1; cdr3_nt: TGTGCCAGCAGTGAGGAAGCGGTAGGGGGTCGGGGCACAGATACGCAGTATTTT; cdr3_aa: CASSEEAVGGRGTDTQYF
d_call: TRBD2; j_call: TRBJ2-5; v_call: TRBV6-5; cdr3_nt: TGTGCCACCTCGGTCGAGGCGGGGGGGACAGAGACCCAGTACTTC; cdr3_aa: CATSVEAGGTETQYF
d_call: NA; j_call: TRBJ1-3; v_call: TRBV12-3/TRBV12-4; cdr3_nt: TGTGCCAGCAGTTTACAACTGGATAACACCATATATTTT; cdr3_aa: CASSLQLDNTIYF